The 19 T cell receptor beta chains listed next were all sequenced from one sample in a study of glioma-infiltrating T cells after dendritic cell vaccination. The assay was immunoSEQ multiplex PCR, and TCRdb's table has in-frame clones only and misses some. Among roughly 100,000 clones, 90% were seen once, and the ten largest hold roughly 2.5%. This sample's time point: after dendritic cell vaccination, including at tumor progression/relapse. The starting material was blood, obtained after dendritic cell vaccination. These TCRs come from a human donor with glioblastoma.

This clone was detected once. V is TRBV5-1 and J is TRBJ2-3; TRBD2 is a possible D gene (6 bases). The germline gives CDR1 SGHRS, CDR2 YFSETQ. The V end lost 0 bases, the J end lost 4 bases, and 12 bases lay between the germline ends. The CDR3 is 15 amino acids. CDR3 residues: CASSLGQSGPDTQYF. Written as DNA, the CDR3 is TGCGCCAGCAGCTTGGGACAGAGCGGGCCAGATACGCAGTATTTT.

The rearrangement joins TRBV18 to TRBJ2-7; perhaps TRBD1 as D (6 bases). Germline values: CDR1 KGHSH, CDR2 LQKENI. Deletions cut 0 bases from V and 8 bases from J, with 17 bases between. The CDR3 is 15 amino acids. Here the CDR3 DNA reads TGTGCCAGCTCACCACCGGTTCAGGGGATTCGAAAGCAGTACTTC. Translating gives CASSPPVQGIRKQYF.

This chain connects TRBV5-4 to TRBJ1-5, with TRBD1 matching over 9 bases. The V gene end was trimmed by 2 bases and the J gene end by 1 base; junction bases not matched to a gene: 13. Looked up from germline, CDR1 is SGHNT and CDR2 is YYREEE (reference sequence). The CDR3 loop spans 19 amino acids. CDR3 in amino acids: CASSFTSRDREGSNQPQHF. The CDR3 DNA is TGTGCCAGCAGCTTTACGTCCCGGGACAGGGAGGGAAGCAATCAGCCCCAGCATTTT.

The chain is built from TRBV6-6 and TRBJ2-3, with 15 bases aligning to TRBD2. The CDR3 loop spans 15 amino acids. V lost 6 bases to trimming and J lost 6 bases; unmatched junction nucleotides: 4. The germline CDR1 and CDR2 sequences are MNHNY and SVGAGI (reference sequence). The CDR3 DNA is TGTGCCAGCAGATATGGGACTAGCGGGAGGGATACGCAGTATTTT. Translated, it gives CASRYGTSGRDTQYF.

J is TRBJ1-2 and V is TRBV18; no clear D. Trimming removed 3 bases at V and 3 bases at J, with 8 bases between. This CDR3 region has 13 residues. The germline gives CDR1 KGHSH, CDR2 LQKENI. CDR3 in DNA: TGTGCCAGCTCACCCATGAGTGACTATGGCTACACCTTC. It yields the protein CASSPMSDYGYTF.

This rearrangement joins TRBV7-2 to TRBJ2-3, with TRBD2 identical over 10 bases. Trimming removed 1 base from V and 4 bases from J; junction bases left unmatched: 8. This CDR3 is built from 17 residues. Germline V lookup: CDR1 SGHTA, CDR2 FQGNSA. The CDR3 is CASSLDGASGSPDTQYF. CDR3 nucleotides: TGTGCCAGCAGCTTAGATGGGGCTAGCGGGAGTCCAGATACGCAGTATTTT.

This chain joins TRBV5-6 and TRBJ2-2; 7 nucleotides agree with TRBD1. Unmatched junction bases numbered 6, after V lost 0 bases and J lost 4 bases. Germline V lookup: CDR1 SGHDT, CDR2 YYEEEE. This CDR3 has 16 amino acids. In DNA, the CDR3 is TGTGCCAGCAGCTTGGGGACAGGTGATGCCACCGGGGAGCTGTTTTTT. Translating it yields CASSLGTGDATGELFF.

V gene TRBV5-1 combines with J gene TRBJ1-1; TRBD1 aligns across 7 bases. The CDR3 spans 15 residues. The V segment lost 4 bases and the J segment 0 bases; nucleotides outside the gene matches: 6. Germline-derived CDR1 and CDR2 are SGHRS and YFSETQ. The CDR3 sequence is CASSQGQSMNTEAFF. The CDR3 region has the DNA TGCGCCAGCAGCCAGGGACAGAGCATGAACACTGAAGCTTTCTTT.

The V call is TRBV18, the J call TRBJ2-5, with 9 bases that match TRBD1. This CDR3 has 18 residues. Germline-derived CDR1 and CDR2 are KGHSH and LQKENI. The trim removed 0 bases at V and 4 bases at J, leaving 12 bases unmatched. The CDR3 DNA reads TGTGCCAGCTCACCACCGGGATCTTCGGACAGGGGTAGAGAGACCCAGTACTTC. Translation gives CASSPPGSSDRGRETQYF. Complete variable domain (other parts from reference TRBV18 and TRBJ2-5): NAGVMQNPRHLVRRRGQEARLRCSPMKGHSHVYWYRQLPEEGLKFMVYLQKENIIDESGMPKERFSAEFPKEGPSILRIQQVVRGDSAAYFCASSPPGSSDRGRETQYFGPGTRLLVL.

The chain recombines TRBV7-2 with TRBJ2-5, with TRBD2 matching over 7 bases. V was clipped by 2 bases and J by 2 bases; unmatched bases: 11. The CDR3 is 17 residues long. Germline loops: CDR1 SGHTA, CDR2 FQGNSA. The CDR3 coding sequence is TGTGCCAGCAGCTTACTTACGGCTAGCGGAATTCAAGAGACCCAGTACTTC. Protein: CASSLLTASGIQETQYF.

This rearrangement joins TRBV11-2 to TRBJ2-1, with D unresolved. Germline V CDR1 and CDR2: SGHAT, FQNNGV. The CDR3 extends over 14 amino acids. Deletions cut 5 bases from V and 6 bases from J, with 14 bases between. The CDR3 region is CASSLGRQSNEQFF. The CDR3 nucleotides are TGTGCCAGCAGCCTAGGAAGACAATCCAATGAGCAGTTCTTC. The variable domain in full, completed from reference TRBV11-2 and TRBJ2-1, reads EAGVAQSPRYKIIEKRQSVAFWCNPISGHATLYWYQQILGQGPKLLIQFQNNGVVDDSQLPKDRFSAERLKGVDSTLKIQPAKLEDSAVYLCASSLGRQSNEQFFGPGTRLTVL.

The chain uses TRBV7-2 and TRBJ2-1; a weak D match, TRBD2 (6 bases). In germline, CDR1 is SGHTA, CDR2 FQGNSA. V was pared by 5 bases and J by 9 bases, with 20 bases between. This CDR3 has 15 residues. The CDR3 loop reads CASSLAGTPYLEQFF. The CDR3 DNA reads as TGTGCCAGCAGCCTTGCCGGGACTCCCTATCTTGAGCAGTTCTTC.

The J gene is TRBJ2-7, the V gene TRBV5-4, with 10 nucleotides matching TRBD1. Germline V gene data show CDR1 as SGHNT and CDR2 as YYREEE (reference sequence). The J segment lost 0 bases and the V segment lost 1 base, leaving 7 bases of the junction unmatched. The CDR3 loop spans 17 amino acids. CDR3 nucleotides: TGTGCCAGCAGCTTGCGATCCGGGACAGGGGCCTCCTACGAGCAGTACTTC. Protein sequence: CASSLRSGTGASYEQYF.

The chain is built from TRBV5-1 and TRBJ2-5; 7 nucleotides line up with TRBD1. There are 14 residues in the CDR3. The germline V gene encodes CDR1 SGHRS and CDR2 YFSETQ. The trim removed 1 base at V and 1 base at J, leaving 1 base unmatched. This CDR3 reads CASSLWDSQETQYF. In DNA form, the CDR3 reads TGCGCCAGCAGCTTGTGGGACAGCCAAGAGACCCAGTACTTC.

The CDR3 sequence: CASSLNRENTIYF. For the CDR3, the DNA is TGTGCCAGCAGCTTAAACAGGGAAAACACCATATATTTT. V usage is TRBV7-8 and J usage is TRBJ1-3; D perhaps matches TRBD1 (6 bases). From germline, CDR1 is SGHVS and CDR2 FQNEAQ. The V gene lost 2 bases and the J gene lost 6 bases, with 8 bases spanning the gap. This CDR3 has 13 residues.

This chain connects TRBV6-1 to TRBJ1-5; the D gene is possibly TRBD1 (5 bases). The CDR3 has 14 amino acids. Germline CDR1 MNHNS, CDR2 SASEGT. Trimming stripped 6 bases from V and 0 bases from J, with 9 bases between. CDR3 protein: CASRWGDSNQPQHF. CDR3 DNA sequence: TGTGCCAGCAGGTGGGGGGATAGCAATCAGCCCCAGCATTTT.

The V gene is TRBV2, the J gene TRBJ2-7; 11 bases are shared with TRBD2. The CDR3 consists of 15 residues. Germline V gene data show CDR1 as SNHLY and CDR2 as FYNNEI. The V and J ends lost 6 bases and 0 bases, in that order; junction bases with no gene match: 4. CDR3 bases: TGTGCCAGCAGAATTACTAGCGGGAGCTCCTACGAGCAGTACTTC. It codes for CASRITSGSSYEQYF.

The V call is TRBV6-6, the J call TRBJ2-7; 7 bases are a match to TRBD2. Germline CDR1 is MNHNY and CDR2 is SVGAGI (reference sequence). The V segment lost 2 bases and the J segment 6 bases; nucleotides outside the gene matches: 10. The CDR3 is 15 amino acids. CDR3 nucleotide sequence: TGTGCCAGCAGTTACCTCGAGCGGGGCTTTTCCGAGCAGTACTTC. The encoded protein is CASSYLERGFSEQYF.

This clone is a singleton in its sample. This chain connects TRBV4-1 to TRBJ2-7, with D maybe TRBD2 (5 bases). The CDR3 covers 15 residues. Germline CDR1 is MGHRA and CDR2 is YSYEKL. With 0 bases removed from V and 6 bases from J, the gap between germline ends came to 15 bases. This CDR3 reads CASSQEGSGFGEQYF. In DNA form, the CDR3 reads TGCGCCAGCAGCCAAGAGGGGAGCGGTTTTGGCGAGCAGTACTTC.